This T cell receptor (beta chain) is drawn from a study of cytomegalovirus exposure and HLA in healthy donors. Whole-study results and caveats: Presence/absence analyses rested on an assumption that sequencing depth was roughly uniform across donors. In an earlier analysis, in around 590 donors, most V segments appeared productive either ~90% or ~30% of the time.

Note on this clone: Its target is unknown.

Germline V CDR1 and CDR2: SQVTM, ANQGSEA. V was shortened by 6 bases and J by 0 bases, with 13 bases between the two germline ends. This CDR3 has 14 residues. PCR involved 60 Vbeta and 13 Jbeta primers. Sequencing was performed with immunoSEQ multiplex PCR; in TCRdb, only in-frame clones are kept and a portion is missing. Of around 91,000 clones in the sample, approximately 78% are singletons; the top ten hold 4.6%. The gene calls are TRBV29-1 and TRBJ2-3; perhaps TRBD2 as D (5 bases). Sample: PBMCs. This TCR was recovered from a middle-aged woman in good health and CMV-seropositive. Here the CDR3 DNA reads TGCAGCGTCCAAGCGGAGACTAGCACAGATACGCAGTATTTT. The encoded protein is CSVQAETSTDTQYF.